A single sample is the source of the 9 T cell receptor beta chains below, sequenced in a study of blood T cell repertoires in COVID-19. Repertoires were generated with immunoSEQ multiplex PCR, while TCRdb's copy carries only in-frame clones and drops some. The sample lists roughly 250,000 clones, around 85% occurring once. Material for sequencing was peripheral blood. The source is a young woman with COVID-19, enrolled during active disease.

A few counts support this clone. Its ends do not fully match the called genes, so a read error is possible. This chain uses TRBV12-3 or TRBV12-4 with TRBJ1-2; 9 nucleotides agree with TRBD1. This CDR3 spans 13 amino acids. The CDR3: CASSLAGDRARPF. The CDR3 nucleotides are TGTGCCAGCAGTTTAGCGGGGGACAGGGCAAGACCCTTC.

The CDR3 nucleotides read TGTGCCACCAGCAGAGGGACAGGGGGAAACACCATATATTTT. This sequence encodes CATSRGTGGNTIYF. V is TRBV15 and J is TRBJ1-3, with 8 bases aligning to TRBD1. This CDR3 region has 14 residues. The trim removed 1 base at V and 4 bases at J, leaving 0 bases unmatched. Germline CDR1 is LNHNV and CDR2 is YYDKDF (reference sequence).

This clone was recorded only once. J is TRBJ2-5 and V is TRBV5-4; 13 nucleotides agree with TRBD2. This CDR3 is 16 amino acids long. V lost 3 bases and J lost 7; bases outside the gene matches: 9. Germline values: CDR1 SGHNT, CDR2 YYREEE (reference sequence). The DNA of the CDR3 is TGTGCCAGCAGCTCAGGACTAGCGGGGGCCACGGGGACCCAGTACTTC. Its protein is CASSSGLAGATGTQYF. Full variable domain (remainder filled in from reference TRBV5-4 and TRBJ2-5): ETGVTQSPTHLIKTRGQQVTLRCSSQSGHNTVSWYQQALGQGPQFIFQYYREEENGRGNFPPRFSGLQFPNYSSELNVNALELDDSALYLCASSSGLAGATGTQYFGPGTRLLVL.

The chain carries TRBV30 and TRBJ1-2; D gene ambiguous. Germline V lookup: CDR1 GTSNPN, CDR2 SVGIG (reference sequence). This CDR3 has 15 amino acids. The germline V and J ends were trimmed by 2 bases and 6 bases, with 19 bases remaining between them. The CDR3 DNA reads as TGTGCCTGGAGTTGGGTGGAAGGAGTTGGAGATGGCTACACCTTC. Its translation is CAWSWVEGVGDGYTF.

The genes are TRBV11-3 and TRBJ2-1, with 8 nucleotides matching TRBD2. Trimming at V came to 8 bases and at J to 6 bases, leaving 9 bases not matched to a gene. This CDR3 has 14 amino acids. Per the germline V gene, CDR1 is SGHNT and CDR2 is YENEEA. In DNA form, the CDR3 reads TGTGCCAGCCTCGTCCGGGGGGGGAGCAATGAGCAGTTCTTC. Residues: CASLVRGGSNEQFF.

This clone came up once. The rearrangement joins TRBV13 to TRBJ2-5, with 7 bases identical to TRBD2. After removal of 0 bases from V and 0 bases from J, the junction contained 4 bases not matched to a gene. The length of the CDR3 is 16 residues. Germline V CDR1 and CDR2: PRHDT, FYEKMQ (reference sequence). The chain's CDR3 is CASSLGLAANQETQYF. The CDR3 nucleotides read TGTGCCAGCAGCTTAGGCCTAGCGGCTAACCAAGAGACCCAGTACTTC.

V gene TRBV5-4 combines with J gene TRBJ1-2, with 12 bases aligning to TRBD1. CDR1 is SGHNT and CDR2 is YYREEE in the germline V gene (reference sequence). Losses at the gene ends were 4 bases for V and 2 bases for J; bases not matched to a gene: 6. The CDR3 totals 16 residues. CDR3 region: CASSVLGQGANYGYTF. The CDR3 nucleotides read TGTGCCAGCAGCGTGTTGGGACAGGGGGCGAACTATGGCTACACCTTC.

This clone was seen just once. The CDR3 spells CAWRRQADEKLFF. Written as DNA, the CDR3 is TGTGCCTGGAGGAGACAGGCGGATGAAAAACTGTTTTTT. The chain employs TRBV30 and TRBJ1-4, with D perhaps matching TRBD1 (6 bases). This CDR3 region has 13 residues. V was shortened by 3 bases and J by 6 bases, with 11 bases between the two germline ends. CDR1 and CDR2 from the germline V gene are GTSNPN and SVGIG (reference sequence).

To note about this clone: Distinct nucleotide sequences in the sample also encode this CDR3. The genes are TRBV6-5 and TRBJ1-1; maybe TRBD1 (5 bases). This CDR3 is 12 amino acids long. Germline lookup yields CDR1 MNHEY and CDR2 SVGAGI. V gave up 6 bases and J gave up 4 bases, with 9 bases separating them. The CDR3 DNA follows: TGTGCCAGCAGCCCCGGGGGCACTGAAGCTTTCTTT. It is translated as CASSPGGTEAFF.